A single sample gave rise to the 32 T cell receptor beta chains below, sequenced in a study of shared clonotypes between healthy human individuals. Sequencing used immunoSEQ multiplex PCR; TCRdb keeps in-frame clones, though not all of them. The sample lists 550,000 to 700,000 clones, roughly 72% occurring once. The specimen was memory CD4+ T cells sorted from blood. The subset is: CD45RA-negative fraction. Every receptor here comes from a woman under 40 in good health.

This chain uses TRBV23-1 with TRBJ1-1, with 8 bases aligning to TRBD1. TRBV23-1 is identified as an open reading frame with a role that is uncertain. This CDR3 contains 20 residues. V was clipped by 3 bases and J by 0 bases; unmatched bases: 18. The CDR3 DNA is TGCGCCAGCAGTCATCAAAACCCGGACAGGGCCGGGCCTATGAACACTGAAGCTTTCTTT. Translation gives CASSHQNPDRAGPMNTEAFF.

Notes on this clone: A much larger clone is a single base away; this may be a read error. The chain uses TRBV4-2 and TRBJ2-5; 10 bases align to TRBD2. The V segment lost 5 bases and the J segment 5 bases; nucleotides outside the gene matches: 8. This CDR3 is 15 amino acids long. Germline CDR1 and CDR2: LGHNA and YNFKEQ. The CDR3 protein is CASSSAGGPGETQYF. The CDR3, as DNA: TGTGCCAGCAGCTCAGCGGGAGGGCCCGGGGAGACCCAGTACTTC.

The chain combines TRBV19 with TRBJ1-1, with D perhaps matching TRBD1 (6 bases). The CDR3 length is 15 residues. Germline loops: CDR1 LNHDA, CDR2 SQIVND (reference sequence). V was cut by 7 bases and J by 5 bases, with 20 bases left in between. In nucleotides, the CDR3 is TGTGCCAGTACACCCGTAGCAACAGGGAAGACTGAAGCTTTCTTT. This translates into CASTPVATGKTEAFF.

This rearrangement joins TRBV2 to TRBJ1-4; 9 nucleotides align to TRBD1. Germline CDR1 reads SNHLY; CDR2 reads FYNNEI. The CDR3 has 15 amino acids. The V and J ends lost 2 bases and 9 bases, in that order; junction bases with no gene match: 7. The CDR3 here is CASSERTGGAQKLFF. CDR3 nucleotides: TGTGCCAGCAGTGAACGTACAGGGGGCGCTCAAAAACTGTTTTTT.

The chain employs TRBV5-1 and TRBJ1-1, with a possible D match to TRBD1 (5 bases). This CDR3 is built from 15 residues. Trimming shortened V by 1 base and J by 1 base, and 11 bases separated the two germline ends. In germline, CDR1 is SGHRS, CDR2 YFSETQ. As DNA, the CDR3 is TGCGCCAGCAGCTTGTTGGCTACAGGGAACACTGAAGCTTTCTTT. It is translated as CASSLLATGNTEAFF.

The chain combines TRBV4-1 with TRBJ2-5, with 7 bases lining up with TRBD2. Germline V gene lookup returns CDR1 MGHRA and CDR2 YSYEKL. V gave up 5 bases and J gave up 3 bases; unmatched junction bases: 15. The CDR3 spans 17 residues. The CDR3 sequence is CASSKSVGLAVKETQYF. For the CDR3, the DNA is TGCGCCAGCAGCAAAAGCGTCGGGCTAGCGGTAAAAGAGACCCAGTACTTC.

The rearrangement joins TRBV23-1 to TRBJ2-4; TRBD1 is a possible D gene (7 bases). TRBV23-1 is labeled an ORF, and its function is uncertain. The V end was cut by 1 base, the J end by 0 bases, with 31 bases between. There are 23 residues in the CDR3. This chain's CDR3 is CASSQLRPLAQGGPSLAKNIQYF. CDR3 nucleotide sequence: TGCGCCAGCAGTCAATTACGACCCCTCGCGCAGGGGGGACCAAGTCTAGCCAAAAACATTCAGTACTTC.

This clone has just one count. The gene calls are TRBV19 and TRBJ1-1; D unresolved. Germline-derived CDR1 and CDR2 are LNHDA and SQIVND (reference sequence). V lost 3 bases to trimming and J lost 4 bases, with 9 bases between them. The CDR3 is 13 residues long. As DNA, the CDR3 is TGTGCCAGTAGTATTTCCCTGAGCACTGAAGCTTTCTTT. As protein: CASSISLSTEAFF.

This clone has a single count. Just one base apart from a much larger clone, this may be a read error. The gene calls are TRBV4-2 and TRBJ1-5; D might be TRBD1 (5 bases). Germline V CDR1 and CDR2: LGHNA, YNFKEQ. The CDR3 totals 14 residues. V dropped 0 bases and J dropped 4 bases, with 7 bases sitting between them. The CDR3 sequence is CASSQEEGNQPQHF. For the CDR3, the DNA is TGTGCCAGCAGCCAAGAAGAGGGGAATCAGCCCCAGCATTTT.

This CDR3 is CASSLGGADYEQYF. The CDR3 DNA sequence: TGTGCCAGCAGCTTGGGAGGGGCCGACTACGAGCAGTACTTC. The V call is TRBV5-4, the J call TRBJ2-7, with D perhaps matching TRBD1 or TRBD2 (5 bases each). The germline V gene encodes CDR1 SGHNT and CDR2 YYREEE (reference sequence). Trimming removed 0 bases from V and 3 bases from J, with 10 bases in between. CDR3 size: 14 residues.

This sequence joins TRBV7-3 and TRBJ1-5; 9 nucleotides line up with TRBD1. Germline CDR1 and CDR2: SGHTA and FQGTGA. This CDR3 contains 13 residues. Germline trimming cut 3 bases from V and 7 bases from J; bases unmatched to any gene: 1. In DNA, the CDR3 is TGTGCCAGCAGCTTGGGACAGGGCCAGCCCCAGCATTTT. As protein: CASSLGQGQPQHF.

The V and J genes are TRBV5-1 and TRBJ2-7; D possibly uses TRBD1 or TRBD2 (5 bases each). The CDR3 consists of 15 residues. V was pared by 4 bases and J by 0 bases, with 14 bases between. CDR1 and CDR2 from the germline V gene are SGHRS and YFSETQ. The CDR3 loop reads CASSEGTVSSYEQYF. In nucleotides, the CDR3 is TGCGCCAGCAGCGAGGGGACGGTGAGCTCCTACGAGCAGTACTTC.

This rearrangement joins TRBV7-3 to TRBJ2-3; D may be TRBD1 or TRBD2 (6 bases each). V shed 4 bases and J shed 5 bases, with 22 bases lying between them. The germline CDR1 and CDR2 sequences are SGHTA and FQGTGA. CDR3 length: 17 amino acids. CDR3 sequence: CASSSQGPGARGDTQYF. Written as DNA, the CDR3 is TGTGCCAGCAGCTCCCAGGGCCCGGGGGCGAGGGGAGATACGCAGTATTTT. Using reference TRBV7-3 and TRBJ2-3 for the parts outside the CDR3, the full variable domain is GAGVSQTPSNKVTEKGKYVELRCDPISGHTALYWYRQSLGQGPEFLIYFQGTGAADDSGLPNDRFFAVRPEGSVSTLKIQRTERGDSAVYLCASSSQGPGARGDTQYFGPGTRLTVL.

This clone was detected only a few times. The CDR3 DNA reads TGTGCCAGCAGCGTCCTTACCGCCAGTCAGCCCCAGCATTTT. It encodes CASSVLTASQPQHF. V and J are TRBV9 and TRBJ1-5; D unresolved. Trimming took 2 bases from V and 6 from J, leaving 12 bases between them. Germline V lookup: CDR1 SGDLS, CDR2 YYNGEE. The CDR3 spans 14 residues.

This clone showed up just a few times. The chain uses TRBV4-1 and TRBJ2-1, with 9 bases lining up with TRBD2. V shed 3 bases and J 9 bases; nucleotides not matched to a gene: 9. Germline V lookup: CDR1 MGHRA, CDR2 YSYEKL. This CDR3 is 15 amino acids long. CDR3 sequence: CASSQGGLARGEQFF. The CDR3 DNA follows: TGCGCCAGCAGCCAGGGGGGACTAGCTAGAGGTGAGCAGTTCTTC.

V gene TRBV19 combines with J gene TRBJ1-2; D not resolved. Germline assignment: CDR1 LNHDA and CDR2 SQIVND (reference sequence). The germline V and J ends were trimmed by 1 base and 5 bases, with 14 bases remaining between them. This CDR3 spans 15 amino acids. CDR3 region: CASSIGASAGYGYTF. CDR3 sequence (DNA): TGTGCCAGTAGTATAGGGGCCAGCGCGGGATATGGCTACACCTTC.

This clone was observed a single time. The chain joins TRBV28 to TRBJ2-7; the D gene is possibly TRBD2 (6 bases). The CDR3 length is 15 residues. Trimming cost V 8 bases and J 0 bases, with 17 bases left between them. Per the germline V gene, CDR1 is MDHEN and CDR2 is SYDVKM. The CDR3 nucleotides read TGTGCCAGCTTGGGGAGCGGGTCCCTCTCCTACGAGCAGTACTTC. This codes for CASLGSGSLSYEQYF.

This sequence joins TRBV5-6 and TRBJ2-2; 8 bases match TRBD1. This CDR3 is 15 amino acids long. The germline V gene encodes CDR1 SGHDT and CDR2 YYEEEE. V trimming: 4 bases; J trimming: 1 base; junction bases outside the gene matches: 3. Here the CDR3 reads CASSVTGVNTGELFF. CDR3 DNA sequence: TGTGCCAGCAGCGTGACAGGGGTGAACACCGGGGAGCTGTTTTTT.

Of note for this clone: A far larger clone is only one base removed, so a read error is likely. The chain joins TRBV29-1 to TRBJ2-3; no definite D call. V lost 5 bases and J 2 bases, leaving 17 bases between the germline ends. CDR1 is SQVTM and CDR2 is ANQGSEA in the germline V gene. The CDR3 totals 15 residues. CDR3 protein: CSVRLPSLYTDTQYF. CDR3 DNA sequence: TGCAGCGTTCGACTTCCGTCTCTTTACACAGATACGCAGTATTTT.

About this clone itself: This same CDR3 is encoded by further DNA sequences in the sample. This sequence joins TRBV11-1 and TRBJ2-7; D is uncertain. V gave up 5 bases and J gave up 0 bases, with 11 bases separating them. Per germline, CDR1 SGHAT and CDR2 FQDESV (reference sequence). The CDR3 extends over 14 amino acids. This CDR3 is CASSPQRDSYEQYF. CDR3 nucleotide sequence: TGTGCCAGCAGCCCCCAAAGGGACTCCTACGAGCAGTACTTC.

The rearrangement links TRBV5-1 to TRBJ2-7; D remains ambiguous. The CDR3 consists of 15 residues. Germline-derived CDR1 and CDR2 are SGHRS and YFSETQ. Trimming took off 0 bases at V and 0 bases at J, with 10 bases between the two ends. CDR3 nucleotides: TGCGCCAGCAGCTTGGGGAGCGCGAGCTCCTACGAGCAGTACTTC. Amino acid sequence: CASSLGSASSYEQYF.

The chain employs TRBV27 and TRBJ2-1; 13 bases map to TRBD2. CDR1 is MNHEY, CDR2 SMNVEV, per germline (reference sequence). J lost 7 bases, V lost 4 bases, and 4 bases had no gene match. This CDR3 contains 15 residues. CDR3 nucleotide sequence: TGTGCCAGCAGTTCCGGGACTAGCGGGAATAATGAGCAGTTCTTC. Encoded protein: CASSSGTSGNNEQFF.

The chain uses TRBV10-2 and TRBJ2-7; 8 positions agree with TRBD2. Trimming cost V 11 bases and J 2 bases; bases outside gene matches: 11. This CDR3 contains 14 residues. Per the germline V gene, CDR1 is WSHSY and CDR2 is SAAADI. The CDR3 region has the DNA TGCGCCGCCGGGAGGGGGAAAATTGCCTACGAGCAGTACTTC. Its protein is CAAGRGKIAYEQYF.

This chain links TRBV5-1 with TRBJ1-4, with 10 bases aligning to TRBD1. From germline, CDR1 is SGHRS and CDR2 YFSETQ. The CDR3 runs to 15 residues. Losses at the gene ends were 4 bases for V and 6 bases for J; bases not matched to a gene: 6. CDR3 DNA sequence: TGCGCCAGCAGCCGGCCCGGGACAGGGGATGAAAAACTGTTTTTT. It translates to CASSRPGTGDEKLFF.

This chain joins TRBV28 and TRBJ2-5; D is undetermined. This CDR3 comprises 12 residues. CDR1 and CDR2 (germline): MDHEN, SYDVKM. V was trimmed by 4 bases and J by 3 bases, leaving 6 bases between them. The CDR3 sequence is CASSSRKETQYF. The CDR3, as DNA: TGTGCCAGCAGTTCCAGGAAAGAGACCCAGTACTTC. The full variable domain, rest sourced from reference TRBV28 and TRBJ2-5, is DVKVTQSSRYLVKRTGEKVFLECVQDMDHENMFWYRQDPGLGLRLIYFSYDVKMKEKGDIPEGYSVSREKKERFSLILESASTNQTSMYLCASSSRKETQYFGPGTRLLVL.

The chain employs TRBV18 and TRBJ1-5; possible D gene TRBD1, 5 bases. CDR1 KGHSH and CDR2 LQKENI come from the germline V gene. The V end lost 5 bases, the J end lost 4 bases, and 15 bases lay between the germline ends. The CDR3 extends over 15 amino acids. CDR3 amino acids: CASSETWGGNQPQHF. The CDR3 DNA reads TGTGCCAGCTCAGAAACCTGGGGGGGAAATCAGCCCCAGCATTTT.

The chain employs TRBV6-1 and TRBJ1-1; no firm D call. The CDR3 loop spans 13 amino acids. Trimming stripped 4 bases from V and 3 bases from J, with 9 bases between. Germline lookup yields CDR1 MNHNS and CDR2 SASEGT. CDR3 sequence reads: CASSATFDTEAFF. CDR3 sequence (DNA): TGTGCCAGCAGTGCCACGTTCGACACTGAAGCTTTCTTT.

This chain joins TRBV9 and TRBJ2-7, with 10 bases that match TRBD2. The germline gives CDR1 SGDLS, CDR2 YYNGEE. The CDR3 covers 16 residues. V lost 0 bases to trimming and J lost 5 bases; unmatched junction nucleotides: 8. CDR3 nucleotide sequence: TGTGCCAGCAGCGTAGGGCTCCTAGCGGGAGTCCACGAGCAGTACTTC. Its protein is CASSVGLLAGVHEQYF.

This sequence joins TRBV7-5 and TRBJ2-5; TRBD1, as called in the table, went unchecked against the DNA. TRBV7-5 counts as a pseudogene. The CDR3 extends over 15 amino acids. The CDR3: CVRSLALSGRKTQYF. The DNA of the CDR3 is TGTGTCAGAAGCTTAGCCCTCTCAGGCAGGAAGACCCAGTACTTC.

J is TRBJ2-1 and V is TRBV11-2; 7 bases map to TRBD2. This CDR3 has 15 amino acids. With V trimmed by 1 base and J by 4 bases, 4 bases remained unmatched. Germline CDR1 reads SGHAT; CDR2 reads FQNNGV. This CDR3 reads CASSLGGSQYNEQFF. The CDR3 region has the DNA TGTGCCAGCAGCTTAGGCGGGAGTCAATACAATGAGCAGTTCTTC.

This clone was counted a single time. CDR3 in DNA: TGTGCCAGCTCCCCCCGGGCGGGTCGCTCCTACGAGCAGTACTTC. The encoded protein is CASSPRAGRSYEQYF. The chain recombines TRBV27 with TRBJ2-7; a possible D gene is TRBD2 (5 bases). V was clipped by 8 bases and J by 0 bases, with 17 bases between them. The CDR3 is made up of 15 amino acids. Germline CDR1 and CDR2: MNHEY and SMNVEV (reference sequence).

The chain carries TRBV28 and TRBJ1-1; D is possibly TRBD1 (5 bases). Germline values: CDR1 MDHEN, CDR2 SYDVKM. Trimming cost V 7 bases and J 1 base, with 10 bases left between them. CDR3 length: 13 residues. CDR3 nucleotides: TGTGCCAGCATTAGGGGAACGAACACTGAAGCTTTCTTT. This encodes CASIRGTNTEAFF.